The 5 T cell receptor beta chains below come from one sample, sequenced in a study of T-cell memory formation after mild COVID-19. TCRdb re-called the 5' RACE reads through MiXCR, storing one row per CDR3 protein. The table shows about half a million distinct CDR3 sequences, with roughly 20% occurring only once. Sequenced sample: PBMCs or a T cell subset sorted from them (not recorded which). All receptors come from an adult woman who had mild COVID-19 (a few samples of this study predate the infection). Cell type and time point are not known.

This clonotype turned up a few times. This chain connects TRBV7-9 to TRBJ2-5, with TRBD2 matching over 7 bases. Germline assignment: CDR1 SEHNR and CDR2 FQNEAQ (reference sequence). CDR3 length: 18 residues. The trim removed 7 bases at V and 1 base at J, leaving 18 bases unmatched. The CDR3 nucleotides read TGTGCCAGCACCAGATCCCCAGGTCAGCGGGGTATCCAAGAGACCCAGTACTTC. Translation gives CASTRSPGQRGIQETQYF.

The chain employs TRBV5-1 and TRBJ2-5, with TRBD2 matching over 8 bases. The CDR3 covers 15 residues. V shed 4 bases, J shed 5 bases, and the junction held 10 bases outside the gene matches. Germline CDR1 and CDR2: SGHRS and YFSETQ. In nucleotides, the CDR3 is TGCGCCAGCAGCCGTACAGCGGGGGAAATGGAGACCCAGTACTTC. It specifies CASSRTAGEMETQYF.

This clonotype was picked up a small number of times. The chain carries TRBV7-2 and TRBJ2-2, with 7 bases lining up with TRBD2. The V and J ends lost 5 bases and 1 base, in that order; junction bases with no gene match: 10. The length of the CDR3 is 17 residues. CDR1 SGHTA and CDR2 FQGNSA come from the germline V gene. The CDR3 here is CASSRPLGGGNTGELFF. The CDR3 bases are TGTGCCAGCAGCCGTCCCTTGGGCGGGGGGAACACCGGGGAGCTGTTTTTT.

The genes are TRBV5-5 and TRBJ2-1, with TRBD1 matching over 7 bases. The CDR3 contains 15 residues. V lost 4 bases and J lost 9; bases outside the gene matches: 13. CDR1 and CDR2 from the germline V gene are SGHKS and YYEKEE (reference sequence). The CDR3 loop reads CASSLDRVGDTEQFF. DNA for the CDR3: TGTGCCAGCAGCCTAGACAGGGTTGGCGACACTGAGCAGTTCTTC.

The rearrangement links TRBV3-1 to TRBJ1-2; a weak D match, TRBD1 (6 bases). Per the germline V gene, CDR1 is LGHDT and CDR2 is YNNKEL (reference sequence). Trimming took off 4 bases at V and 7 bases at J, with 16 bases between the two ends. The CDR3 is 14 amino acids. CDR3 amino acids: CASSPSTGSIGYTF. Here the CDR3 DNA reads TGTGCCAGCAGCCCGTCGACAGGTTCTATTGGCTACACCTTC.